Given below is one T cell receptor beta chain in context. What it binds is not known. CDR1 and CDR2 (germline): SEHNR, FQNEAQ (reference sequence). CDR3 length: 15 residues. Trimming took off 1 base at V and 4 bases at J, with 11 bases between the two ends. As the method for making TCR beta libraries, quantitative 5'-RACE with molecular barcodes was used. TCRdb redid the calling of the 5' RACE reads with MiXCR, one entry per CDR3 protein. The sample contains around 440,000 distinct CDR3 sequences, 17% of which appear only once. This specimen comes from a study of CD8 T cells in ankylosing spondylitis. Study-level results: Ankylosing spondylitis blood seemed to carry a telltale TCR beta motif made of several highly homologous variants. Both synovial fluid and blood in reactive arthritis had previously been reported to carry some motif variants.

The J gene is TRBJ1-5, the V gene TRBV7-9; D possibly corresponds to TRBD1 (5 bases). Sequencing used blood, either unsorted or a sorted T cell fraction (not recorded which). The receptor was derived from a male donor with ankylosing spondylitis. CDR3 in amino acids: CASSLGGLGNQPQHF. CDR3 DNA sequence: TGTGCCAGCAGCTTAGGGGGCTTAGGAAATCAGCCCCAGCATTTT.